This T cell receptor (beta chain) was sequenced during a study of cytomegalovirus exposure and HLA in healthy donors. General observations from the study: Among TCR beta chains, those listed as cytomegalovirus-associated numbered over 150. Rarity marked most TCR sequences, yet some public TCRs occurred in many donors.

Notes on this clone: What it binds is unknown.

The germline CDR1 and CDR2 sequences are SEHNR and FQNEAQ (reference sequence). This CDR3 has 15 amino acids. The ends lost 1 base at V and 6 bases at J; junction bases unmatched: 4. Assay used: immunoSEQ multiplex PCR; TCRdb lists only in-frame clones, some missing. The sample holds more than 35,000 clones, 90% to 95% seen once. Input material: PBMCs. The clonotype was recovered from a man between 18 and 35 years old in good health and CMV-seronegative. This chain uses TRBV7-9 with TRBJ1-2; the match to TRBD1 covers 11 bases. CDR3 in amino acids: CASSLGTGGADGYTF. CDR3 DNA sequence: TGTGCCAGCAGCTTAGGGACAGGGGGCGCGGATGGCTACACCTTC.